A single sample is the source of the 31 T cell receptor beta chains below, sequenced in a study of blood T cell repertoires in COVID-19. Using immunoSEQ multiplex PCR, the repertoire was profiled, and TCRdb retains in-frame clones only, with some absent. The sample yields about 100,000 clones, approximately 80% seen once. Material: peripheral blood. These TCRs come from a man aged 65 to 85 with active or convalescent COVID-19.

This clone was seen only a few times. This rearrangement joins TRBV6-6 to TRBJ1-3, with D unclear. The CDR3 has 14 residues. Germline CDR1 MNHNY, CDR2 SVGAGI (reference sequence). V dropped 8 bases and J dropped 0 bases, with 11 bases sitting between them. CDR3 sequence: CASLDSRSGNTIYF. The CDR3 coding sequence is TGTGCCAGCTTAGACTCCCGCTCTGGAAACACCATATATTTT.

This clone was detected only once. CDR3 bases: TGTGCCAGCAGCCAGACAGGGAAGGCTGAAGCTTTCTTT. Protein sequence: CASSQTGKAEAFF. V gene TRBV5-4 combines with J gene TRBJ1-1; TRBD1 matches at 7 bases. From germline, CDR1 is SGHNT and CDR2 YYREEE (reference sequence). Unmatched junction bases numbered 6, after V lost 4 bases and J lost 6 bases. The CDR3 is 13 residues long.

A single count supports this clone. This sequence joins TRBV27 and TRBJ1-2; D gene ambiguous. Germline V gene sequence: CDR1 MNHEY, CDR2 SMNVEV (reference sequence). The CDR3 extends over 16 amino acids. Trimming removed 2 bases from V and 2 bases from J, with 15 bases in between. CDR3: CASSLLAVRGNYGYTF. The CDR3 region has the DNA TGTGCCAGCAGTTTACTGGCAGTCCGCGGGAACTATGGCTACACCTTC.

V usage is TRBV30 and J usage is TRBJ2-5, with a tentative D call TRBD2 (5 bases). The V end lost 8 bases, the J end lost 7 bases, and 23 bases lay between the germline ends. Germline loops: CDR1 GTSNPN, CDR2 SVGIG (reference sequence). The CDR3 covers 14 residues. The CDR3 protein is CAGSAPGILGTQYF. CDR3 bases: TGTGCCGGGTCGGCACCCGGGATTCTCGGGACCCAGTACTTC.

V is TRBV19 and J is TRBJ1-2; 11 nucleotides line up with TRBD1. Germline lookup yields CDR1 LNHDA and CDR2 SQIVND (reference sequence). CDR3 length: 17 residues. J gave up 1 base and V 4 bases, and 8 bases lay outside the gene matches. As DNA, the CDR3 is TGTGCCAGTAGTAGAGACTCCGGGACAGGGGGTAACTATGGCTACACCTTC. This sequence encodes CASSRDSGTGGNYGYTF.

The J gene is TRBJ2-7, the V gene TRBV7-2; no definite D call. The CDR3 length is 14 residues. The ends were cut back, 5 bases at V and 7 bases at J, with 18 bases in the middle. In germline, CDR1 is SGHTA, CDR2 FQGNSA. This chain's CDR3 is CASSKPTLSDEQYF. CDR3 nucleotides: TGTGCCAGCAGCAAGCCGACACTGTCGGATGAGCAGTACTTC.

This chain connects TRBV4-1 to TRBJ1-1; a weak D match, TRBD1 (6 bases). This CDR3 has 14 amino acids. V lost 4 bases, J lost 2 bases, and 11 bases lay in between. Germline-derived CDR1 and CDR2 are MGHRA and YSYEKL. CDR3 sequence (DNA): TGCGCCAGCAGCCCTCACAGGGCTAACACTGAAGCTTTCTTT. Protein sequence: CASSPHRANTEAFF.

The chain employs TRBV4-1 and TRBJ2-2; possibly TRBD2 for D (5 bases). Deletions cut 0 bases from V and 5 bases from J, with 10 bases between. This CDR3 has 15 amino acids. Germline assignment: CDR1 MGHRA and CDR2 YSYEKL. CDR3: CASSQELEMTGELFF. For the CDR3, the DNA is TGCGCCAGCAGCCAAGAACTAGAGATGACCGGGGAGCTGTTTTTT.

The gene calls are TRBV2 and TRBJ1-1; D remains unclear. The V end was cut by 0 bases, the J end by 10 bases, with 21 bases between. In germline, CDR1 is SNHLY, CDR2 FYNNEI. The CDR3 sequence is 16 residues long. CDR3 DNA sequence: TGTGCCAGCAGTGAAGCACCGAGCACTGACGGAGGTACAGCTTTCTTT. It codes for CASSEAPSTDGGTAFF.

The V and J genes are TRBV5-5 and TRBJ2-5; 7 bases are a match to TRBD1. V gave up 3 bases and J gave up 2 bases; unmatched junction bases: 7. The CDR3 consists of 15 residues. Germline V gene data show CDR1 as SGHKS and CDR2 as YYEKEE (reference sequence). CDR3 protein: CASSSPPQGQETQYF. CDR3 DNA sequence: TGTGCCAGCAGCTCTCCCCCACAGGGGCAAGAGACCCAGTACTTC. The full variable domain, rest sourced from reference TRBV5-5 and TRBJ2-5, is DAGVTQSPTHLIKTRGQQVTLRCSPISGHKSVSWYQQVLGQGPQFIFQYYEKEERGRGNFPDRFSARQFPNYSSELNVNALLLGDSALYLCASSSPPQGQETQYFGPGTRLLVL.

This chain links TRBV19 with TRBJ2-3, with D possibly matching TRBD2 (6 bases). The V and J ends lost 3 bases and 3 bases respectively, with 16 bases between them. Germline loops: CDR1 LNHDA, CDR2 SQIVND (reference sequence). The CDR3 loop spans 16 amino acids. The DNA for the CDR3 is TGTGCCAGTAGTATGCCGGGCGGGGTCGAGACAGATACGCAGTATTTT. Translated: CASSMPGGVETDTQYF.

V and J are TRBV19 and TRBJ1-5, with 7 bases identical to TRBD1. Germline values: CDR1 LNHDA, CDR2 SQIVND (reference sequence). The junction had 8 bases not matched to a gene; V was cut back by 8 bases and J by 1 base. The CDR3 has 15 residues. The CDR3 bases are TGTGCCAGTGGCCGGGACAGAGCGAGCAATCAGCCCCAGCATTTT. It yields the protein CASGRDRASNQPQHF.

The CDR3 DNA reads TGTGCCAGTAGTGGACGGCGGGGGGACACAGATACGCAGTATTTT. It is translated as CASSGRRGDTDTQYF. The genes are TRBV19 and TRBJ2-3, with 8 bases matching TRBD2. V gave up 5 bases and J gave up 2 bases; unmatched junction bases: 6. Germline values: CDR1 LNHDA, CDR2 SQIVND (reference sequence). The CDR3 totals 15 residues.

The chain has TRBV28 and TRBJ1-1, with 11 bases aligning to TRBD1. The V and J ends lost 3 bases and 6 bases, in that order; junction bases with no gene match: 3. The CDR3 is made up of 14 amino acids. Per the germline V gene, CDR1 is MDHEN and CDR2 is SYDVKM. CDR3 DNA: TGTGCCAGCAGTTTGGGACAGGGGGGAGCTGAAGCTTTCTTT. Its protein product is CASSLGQGGAEAFF.

V usage is TRBV2 and J usage is TRBJ1-6, with TRBD1 identical over 10 bases. The CDR3 extends over 13 amino acids. After removal of 8 bases from V and 8 bases from J, the junction contained 3 bases not matched to a gene. Germline V gene data show CDR1 as SNHLY and CDR2 as FYNNEI. CDR3 region: CASAGQGHSPLHF. The DNA of the CDR3 is TGTGCCAGCGCGGGACAGGGGCATTCACCCCTCCACTTT.

The chain is built from TRBV28 and TRBJ2-3; D may be TRBD2 (5 bases). This CDR3 region has 14 residues. The V end lost 8 bases, the J end lost 8 bases, and 20 bases lay between the germline ends. CDR1 MDHEN and CDR2 SYDVKM come from the germline V gene. The CDR3 spells CASRTAPREGTQYF. CDR3 bases: TGTGCCAGCCGAACAGCTCCCCGGGAAGGTACGCAGTATTTT.

This chain uses TRBV19 with TRBJ2-2, with D possibly being TRBD2 (6 bases). Germline V gene lookup returns CDR1 LNHDA and CDR2 SQIVND (reference sequence). Trimming pared 1 base from V and 5 bases from J, leaving 11 bases between. CDR3 size: 15 residues. CDR3 nucleotide sequence: TGTGCCAGTAGTATAGTGGAGGGAAGGACCGGGGAGCTGTTTTTT. It specifies CASSIVEGRTGELFF.

This clone was recorded only once. This chain joins TRBV24-1 and TRBJ2-1; 10 nucleotides line up with TRBD2. Trimming at V came to 1 base and at J to 7 bases, leaving 9 bases not matched to a gene. The V gene's germline CDR1 is KGHDR and CDR2 SFDVKD. The CDR3 loop spans 17 amino acids. CDR3 DNA sequence: TGTGCCACCAGTGATTTTTCAGAAAGCGGGAGGGTTAATGAGCAGTTCTTC. Translation gives CATSDFSESGRVNEQFF.

The V and J genes are TRBV5-6 and TRBJ1-2, with D hard to call. V dropped 6 bases and J dropped 2 bases, with 20 bases sitting between them. The CDR3 sequence is 16 residues long. The V gene's germline CDR1 is SGHDT and CDR2 YYEEEE. The CDR3 loop reads CASNLRWAGVNYGYTF. In DNA, the CDR3 is TGTGCCAGCAACCTTAGGTGGGCAGGCGTCAACTATGGCTACACCTTC.

This clone has a handful of counts. The gene calls are TRBV19 and TRBJ1-2, with D perhaps matching TRBD1 (6 bases). The germline V and J ends were trimmed by 6 bases and 6 bases, with 20 bases remaining between them. Looked up from germline, CDR1 is LNHDA and CDR2 is SQIVND (reference sequence). This CDR3 spans 15 amino acids. CDR3 coding DNA: TGTGCCAGTAGCTTAAAGAGGGGGGGGCGGAATGGCTACACCTTC. Its translation: CASSLKRGGRNGYTF.

V gene TRBV5-1 combines with J gene TRBJ1-1, with unresolved D. The germline gives CDR1 SGHRS, CDR2 YFSETQ. This CDR3 spans 14 amino acids. With 4 bases removed from V and 1 base from J, the gap between germline ends came to 11 bases. The CDR3 loop is CASSQRQTNTEAFF. Written as DNA, the CDR3 is TGCGCCAGCAGCCAACGACAAACGAACACTGAAGCTTTCTTT.

The chain combines TRBV28 with TRBJ1-2, with 8 positions matching TRBD1. Trimming removed 2 bases from V and 7 bases from J; junction bases left unmatched: 6. Germline CDR1 and CDR2: MDHEN and SYDVKM. The CDR3 has 14 amino acids. CDR3 DNA sequence: TGTGCCAGCAGTTTACGGCAGGGGGCAGGTGGCTACACCTTC. Its protein product is CASSLRQGAGGYTF.

V gene TRBV6-5 combines with J gene TRBJ2-3, with TRBD1 matching over 8 bases. V shed 6 bases and J 8 bases; nucleotides not matched to a gene: 10. Germline assignment: CDR1 MNHEY and CDR2 SVGAGI. This CDR3 region has 14 residues. CDR3 DNA: TGTGCCAGCAGCACGGACAGGGTCCAAAGTACGCAGTATTTT. It specifies CASSTDRVQSTQYF.

The chain has TRBV5-4 and TRBJ2-7; 7 nucleotides line up with TRBD1. The ends lost 4 bases at V and 0 bases at J; junction bases unmatched: 7. Germline CDR1 reads SGHNT; CDR2 reads YYREEE (reference sequence). The CDR3 covers 15 residues. Here the CDR3 DNA reads TGTGCCAGCAGCGCCGGACAGGCCAGCTCCTACGAGCAGTACTTC. Protein: CASSAGQASSYEQYF. Supplemented by reference TRBV5-4 and TRBJ2-7, the full variable domain reads ETGVTQSPTHLIKTRGQQVTLRCSSQSGHNTVSWYQQALGQGPQFIFQYYREEENGRGNFPPRFSGLQFPNYSSELNVNALELDDSALYLCASSAGQASSYEQYFGPGTRLTVT.

This chain connects TRBV6-5 to TRBJ1-1, with 8 bases fitting TRBD1. Germline V gene lookup returns CDR1 MNHEY and CDR2 SVGAGI. The ends lost 4 bases at V and 0 bases at J; junction bases unmatched: 7. There are 16 residues in the CDR3. CDR3 region: CASSFGTGVLNTEAFF. The CDR3 DNA reads TGTGCCAGCAGTTTCGGGACAGGAGTATTGAACACTGAAGCTTTCTTT.

V and J are TRBV5-1 and TRBJ1-1, with D perhaps TRBD1 (5 bases). The CDR3 extends over 15 amino acids. The germline gives CDR1 SGHRS, CDR2 YFSETQ. Trimming took off 3 bases at V and 3 bases at J, with 15 bases between the two ends. CDR3 protein: CASSSTQGWDTEAFF. In nucleotides, the CDR3 is TGCGCCAGCAGCTCAACTCAGGGTTGGGACACTGAAGCTTTCTTT.

The chain is built from TRBV19 and TRBJ1-2, with 7 bases that match TRBD1. The trim removed 8 bases at V and 3 bases at J, leaving 9 bases unmatched. This CDR3 is built from 14 residues. Germline CDR1 LNHDA, CDR2 SQIVND (reference sequence). This CDR3 is CASEDRLNDYGYTF. CDR3 bases: TGTGCCAGTGAGGACAGGCTTAACGACTATGGCTACACCTTC.

J is TRBJ1-5 and V is TRBV5-1; the match to TRBD1 covers 7 bases. Looked up from germline, CDR1 is SGHRS and CDR2 is YFSETQ. The CDR3 is 15 residues long. The V segment lost 4 bases and the J segment 7 bases; nucleotides outside the gene matches: 11. The CDR3 DNA follows: TGCGCCAGCAGCCCCTCCGACAGGGTACTGCAGCCCCAGCATTTT. Residues: CASSPSDRVLQPQHF.

The chain uses TRBV5-1 and TRBJ2-7; TRBD1 matches at 10 bases. The CDR3 consists of 16 residues. CDR1 is SGHRS and CDR2 is YFSETQ in the germline V gene. V shed 4 bases, J shed 0 bases, and the junction held 7 bases outside the gene matches. CDR3 sequence reads: CASSPGWTGGSYEQYF. CDR3 coding DNA: TGCGCCAGCAGCCCCGGCTGGACAGGGGGCTCCTACGAGCAGTACTTC.

The chain employs TRBV25-1 and TRBJ1-2, with D maybe TRBD1 (6 bases). Trimming removed 2 bases at V and 3 bases at J, with 10 bases between. Germline V gives CDR1 MGHDK, CDR2 SYGVNS. This CDR3 is 14 amino acids long. CDR3 residues: CASSEIGGDYGYTF. DNA for the CDR3: TGTGCCAGCAGTGAAATAGGGGGAGACTATGGCTACACCTTC.

The sample holds one count of this clone. This sequence joins TRBV6-5 and TRBJ1-2, with 9 positions matching TRBD1. This CDR3 is built from 14 residues. The germline V gene has CDR1 MNHEY and CDR2 SVGAGI. The J segment lost 6 bases and the V segment lost 6 bases, leaving 8 bases of the junction unmatched. CDR3 residues: CASSFLGTGNGYTF. Written as DNA, the CDR3 is TGTGCCAGCAGCTTCTTAGGGACAGGGAATGGCTACACCTTC.